Included here is one T cell receptor (beta chain) sequence, with context. Its antigen is currently unknown. Alongside a J-beta primer mix, a sample-barcoded 5' primer served in a second PCR lasting roughly 7 to 11 cycles. A 12-random-nucleotide template-switch adaptor tagged each cDNA molecule. TCRdb passed the 5' RACE reads through MiXCR, listing each CDR3 protein once. The sample contains roughly 800,000 distinct CDR3 sequences, 58% of which appear only once. Isolation per sample recovered at least 6.5 million PBMCs. The length of the CDR3 is 17 residues. The V gene's germline CDR1 is ENHRY and CDR2 SYGVKD. With 5 bases clipped from V and 4 bases from J, the junction kept 10 bases outside the gene matches. The sample comes from a study of blood T cells in healthy people across ages. Overall study results and limits: A greater number of naive CD4+ cells and higher diversity distinguished long-lived donors from aged donors. What prevented conclusive comparison of naive and antigen-experienced cells was that PBMCs were unsorted.

This clonotype was obtained from a man aged 25-45 years in good health. The chain combines TRBV10-3 with TRBJ2-5; 13 nucleotides match TRBD2. Sequenced input: blood. The CDR3 region has the DNA TGTGCCATCAGTTCACTAGCGGGAGGGGATGCGGGAGAGACCCAGTACTTC. Translation gives CAISSLAGGDAGETQYF.